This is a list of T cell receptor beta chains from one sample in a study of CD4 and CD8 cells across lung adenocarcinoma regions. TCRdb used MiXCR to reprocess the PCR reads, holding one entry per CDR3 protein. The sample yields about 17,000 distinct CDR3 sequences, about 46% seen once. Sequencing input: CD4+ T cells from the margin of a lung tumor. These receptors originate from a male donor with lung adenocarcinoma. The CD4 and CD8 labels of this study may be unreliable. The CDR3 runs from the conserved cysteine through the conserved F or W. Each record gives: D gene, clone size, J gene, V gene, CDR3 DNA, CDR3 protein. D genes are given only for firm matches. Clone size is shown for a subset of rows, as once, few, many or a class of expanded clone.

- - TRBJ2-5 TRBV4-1 TGCGCGGGCCGCGGGGGCCGTCGGCAGGAGATCCAGTACTTC CAGRGGRRQEIQYF
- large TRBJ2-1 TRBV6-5 TGTGCCAGCAGTCCTCCCAAGTATGAGCAGTTCTTC CASSPPKYEQFF
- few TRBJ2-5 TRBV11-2 TGTGCCAGCGGGGGGGACGGGGGCAGAGACCAAGAGACGCAGTATTTC CASGGDGGRDQETQYF
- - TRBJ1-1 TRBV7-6 TGTGCCAGCAGCTTAGCGCAGGAGGGACTGGGTACTGAAGCTTTCTTT CASSLAQEGLGTEAFF
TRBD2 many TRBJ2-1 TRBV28 TGTGCCAGCAGCGGACGGGGACTAGCGGGACCTCAGCAGTTCTTC CASSGRGLAGPQQFF
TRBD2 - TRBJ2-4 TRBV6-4 TGTGCCAGCAGTGACGGGCGGGGGGGCAAAGATACGCAGTACTTT CASSDGRGGKDTQYF
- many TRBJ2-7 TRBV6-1 TGTGCCAGCAGTCCTTGGCAGGCCGGTGGCGAGCAGTACTTC CASSPWQAGGEQYF
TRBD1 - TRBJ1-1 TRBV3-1 TGTGCCAGCAGCCCACCGGACAGGGACACTGAAGCTTTCTTT CASSPPDRDTEAFF
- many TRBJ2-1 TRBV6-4 TGTGCCAGCAGTGATAGAGCGGACTCCTACAATGAGCAGTTCTTC CASSDRADSYNEQFF
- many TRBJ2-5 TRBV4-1 TGCGCCAGCAGCCAAGGAGACATCCTACAAGAGACCCAGTACTTC CASSQGDILQETQYF
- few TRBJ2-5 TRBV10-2 TGCGCCAGCAGTGAGATGCGTTCGGGGACCCAGTACTTC CASSEMRSGTQYF
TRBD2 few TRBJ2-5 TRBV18 TGTGCCAGCTCAGGGGGGCTAGCGGGAGATTTGTTCTTC CASSGGLAGDLFF
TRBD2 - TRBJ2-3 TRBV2 TGTGCCAGTAAAAGTGTGAGCGGGAGATTAGGAGATACGCAGTATTTT CASKSVSGRLGDTQYF
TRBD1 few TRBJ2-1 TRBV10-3 TGTGCCATCAGTGAGCCGGGACAGGGCACTTCCAATGAGCAGTTCTTC CAISEPGQGTSNEQFF
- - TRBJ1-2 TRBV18 TGTGCCAGCTCACCAGCCGGGTCGGGATATGGCTACACCTTC CASSPAGSGYGYTF
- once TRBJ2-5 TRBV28 TGTGGCGGGGGTTTCTGGGGCGGGGACAAAGAGACCCAGTACTTC CGGGFWGGDKETQYF
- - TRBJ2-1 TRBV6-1 - CASSPATFGGYTFGSGTDYNEQFF
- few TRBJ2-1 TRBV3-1 TGTGCCAGCAGCTCACAGGGCAATGAGCAGTTCTTC CASSSQGNEQFF
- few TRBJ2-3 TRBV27 TGTGCGGGCAGAGGGGGGGGAGTGTCAGATACGCAGTATTTC CAGRGGGVSDTQYF
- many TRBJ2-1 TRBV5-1 TGCGCCAGCAGCCCGTTACCAGGACTACAGAGCTCCTACAATGAGCAGTTCTTC CASSPLPGLQSSYNEQFF
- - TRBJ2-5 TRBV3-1 TGTGCCAGCAGCCAAGCTAGCCAAGAGACCCAGTACTTC CASSQASQETQYF
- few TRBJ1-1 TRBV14 TGTGCCAGCAGCCGAACACTCATGGGCACTGAAGCTTTCTTT CASSRTLMGTEAFF
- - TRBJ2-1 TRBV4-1 TGCGCCAGCAGCCTACGAGACCCAGCATCCTACAATGAGCAGTTCTTC CASSLRDPASYNEQFF
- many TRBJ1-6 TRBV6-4 TGTGCCAGCAGTGAGGAAGGCAATTCACCCCTCCACTTT CASSEEGNSPLHF
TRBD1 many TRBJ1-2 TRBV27 TGTGCCAGCAGTCACCGAACTAGACAGGGGGCGGACTATGGCTACACCTTC CASSHRTRQGADYGYTF
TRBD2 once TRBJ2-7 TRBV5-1 TGCGCCAGCAGCCTCGGACTAGCGTCTACCGAGCAGTACTTC CASSLGLASTEQYF
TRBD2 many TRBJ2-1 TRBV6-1 TGTGCCAGCAGTGAATACCAGCGGGAGTGGGATGAGCAGTTCTTC CASSEYQREWDEQFF
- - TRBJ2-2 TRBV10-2 TGCGCCAGCAAAAAGCGGGATGTGAGCACAGGGGCGCAGTTTTTT CASKKRDVSTGAQFF
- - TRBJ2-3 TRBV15 TGTGCCACCAGCAGGGATCCTAGCGGCACAGATACGCAGTATTTT CATSRDPSGTDTQYF
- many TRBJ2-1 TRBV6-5 TGTGCCAGCAGTTACTCGCCTAGTGGGGCATTTGAGCAGTTCTTC CASSYSPSGAFEQFF
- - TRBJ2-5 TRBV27 TGTGCCACGGGGCTCGGGGGCCGTGCCCAAGAGACCCAGTACTTC CATGLGGRAQETQYF
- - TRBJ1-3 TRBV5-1 TGCGCCAGCAGCCTAACAGGCTCAAGTGGAAACACCATATATTTT CASSLTGSSGNTIYF
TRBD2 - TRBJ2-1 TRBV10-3 TGTGCCATCAGTGAGTCGGCGGGACTAGCGGGTAGTAATGAGCAGTTCTTC CAISESAGLAGSNEQFF
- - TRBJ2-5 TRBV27 TGTGCCAGCAGTGCGGGCCGACGGGGTCGTGACCCAGAGACCCAGTACTTC CASSAGRRGRDPETQYF
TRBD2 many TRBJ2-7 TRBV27 TGTGCCAGCAGCGCGAAAGCGGGACTGCTAACAGGCGAGCAGTACTTC CASSAKAGLLTGEQYF
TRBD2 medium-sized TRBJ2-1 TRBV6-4 TGTGCCAGCAGTGACACCCTAGCGGGGGTCCACAATGAGCAGTTCTTC CASSDTLAGVHNEQFF
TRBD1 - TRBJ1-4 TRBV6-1 TGTGCCAGCAGGATATCCGGACAGGGGGCCGGCCCAAAACTGTTTTTT CASRISGQGAGPKLFF
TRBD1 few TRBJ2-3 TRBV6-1 TGTGCCAGCAAGGCGAGGACAGGGGTGGCAGATACGCAGTATTTT CASKARTGVADTQYF
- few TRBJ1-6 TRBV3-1 TGTGCCAGCAGCCAAAGACAGAGCTCCTATAATTCACCCCTCCACTTT CASSQRQSSYNSPLHF
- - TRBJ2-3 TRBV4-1 TGCGCCAGCAGCCAAGATTCGGGGACGGGGGTCACAGATACTCAGTATTTT CASSQDSGTGVTDTQYF
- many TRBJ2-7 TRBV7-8 TGTGCCAGCAGCAAACAACACAGCTCCTACGAGCAGTACTTC CASSKQHSSYEQYF
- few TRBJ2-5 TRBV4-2 TGTGCCAGCGGGGGGGACGGGGGCAGCGCCACAGAGACCCAGTATTTC CASGGDGGSATETQYF
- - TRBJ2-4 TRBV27 TGTGCCGCGGGGCTCGGGGGCGGTGCCAAAAAGACTCAGTACTTC CAAGLGGGAKKTQYF
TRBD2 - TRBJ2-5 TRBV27 TGTGCGGGCAGCGGGGGCCGTGTCGAAGAGACGCAGTACTTT CAGSGGRVEETQYF
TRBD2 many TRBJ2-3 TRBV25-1 TGTGCCAGCAGTGAAGGTAGTAGCGGGAAAGATACGCAGTATTTT CASSEGSSGKDTQYF
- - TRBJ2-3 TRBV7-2 TGTGCCAGCAGCCAGAGGAGGCGGCTCAGCACAGATACGCAGTATTTT CASSQRRRLSTDTQYF
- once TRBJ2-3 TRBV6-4 TGTTGCAGGGGTGACGGGAGCCGGAACGCAGATACGCAGTACTTT CCRGDGSRNADTQYF
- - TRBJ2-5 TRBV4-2 TGTGCCTGCAGGGGAGACGGGGCAACCGCCCCAGATACCCAGTATTTC CACRGDGATAPDTQYF
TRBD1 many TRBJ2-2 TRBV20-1 TGCAGTGCTAGATTCGTGCCGGGACAGAACCATCGGGGCACCGGGGAGCTGTTTTTT CSARFVPGQNHRGTGELFF